Below, 8 T cell receptor beta chains from the same sample are listed, as sequenced in a study of regulatory T cells in long-lasting Graves disease. Indicated time point: newly diagnosed GD, antithyroid drugs for less than 3 months. Scientists built the TCR library using RNA that was extracted from PBMCs. Construction of the TCR beta libraries employed iRepertoire HTBI primers in conjunction with Arm-PCR of CDR3 regions. MiXCR was run by TCRdb on the multiplex PCR reads, yielding one entry per CDR3 protein. Here the sample spans a few hundred thousand distinct CDR3 sequences, 15% to 20% being singletons. The data were also submitted as part of a second study, on T cells in Graves' hyperthyroidism and ophthalmopathy.

The sample in question was peripheral blood mononuclear cells (PBMCs), obtained at new diagnosis, from a patient treated with antithyroid drugs. All receptors come from a woman in her late teens or twenties with Graves disease.

A remark on this clonotype: Germline and junction disagree at one end, which may indicate a read error. The chain couples TRBV6-1 to TRBJ1-1; D might be TRBD1 (5 bases). This CDR3 has 13 residues. Germline values: CDR1 MNHNS, CDR2 SASEGT. DNA for the CDR3: TGTGCCGGCAGTATTCCCGGGACCACAAAGGCTTTCTTT. Its translation is CAGSIPGTTKAFF.

This clonotype was counted many times. The J gene is TRBJ1-2, the V gene TRBV2; 7 nucleotides agree with TRBD1. Trimming took 6 bases from V and 7 from J; bases not matched to a gene: 8. Germline V lookup: CDR1 SNHLY, CDR2 FYNNEI. This CDR3 comprises 13 residues. Here the CDR3 reads CASSQAAGGGYTF. The CDR3 DNA reads TGTGCCAGCAGCCAGGCGGCAGGGGGTGGCTACACCTTC.

This clonotype was detected ten times or more. This chain uses TRBV6-1 with TRBJ2-2, with a possible D match to TRBD2 (6 bases). V was trimmed by 5 bases and J by 3 bases, leaving 16 bases between them. In germline, CDR1 is MNHNS, CDR2 SASEGT. This CDR3 has 16 amino acids. The CDR3 region is CASSPRGGDHTGELFF. CDR3 DNA: TGTGCCAGCAGTCCCCGTGGAGGGGACCACACCGGGGAGCTGTTTTTT.

Notes on this clonotype: A much larger clonotype is one base distant, so this may be a read error. This chain links TRBV20-1 with TRBJ1-6; the D gene is possibly TRBD1 (6 bases). CDR1 is DFQATT, CDR2 SNEGSKA, per germline (reference sequence). There are 16 residues in the CDR3. CDR3 amino acids: CSARQAGARVNSALHF. In DNA, the CDR3 is TGCAGTGCTAGACAGGCGGGGGCGCGCGTGAATTCAGCCCTCCACTTT.

The CDR3 DNA follows: TGTGCCAGTAAGGGGCTTAATGAAAAACTGTTTTTT. Translation gives CASKGLNEKLFF. This chain uses TRBV19 with TRBJ1-4, with D possibly TRBD1 on 5 matching bases. The germline CDR1 and CDR2 sequences are LNHDA and SQIVND (reference sequence). CDR3 length: 12 residues. Deletions cut 7 bases from V and 4 bases from J, with 7 bases between.

The chain carries TRBV6-2 or TRBV6-3 and TRBJ2-2; 10 bases fit TRBD2. This CDR3 has 17 residues. Germline CDR1 reads MNHEY; CDR2 reads SVGEGT. Germline trimming cut 5 bases from V and 7 bases from J; bases unmatched to any gene: 13. The CDR3 DNA is TGTGCCAGCAGTACCCAGGGGCTAGCGGGAGACCTCGGGGAGCTGTTTTTT. Translating gives CASSTQGLAGDLGELFF.

This chain's CDR3 is CASSQDVNSGDGYTF. CDR3 sequence (DNA): TGCGCCAGCAGCCAAGATGTGAACAGCGGAGATGGCTACACCTTC. The chain employs TRBV4-1 and TRBJ1-2; no definite D call. The germline CDR1 and CDR2 sequences are MGHRA and YSYEKL. The CDR3 totals 15 residues. Trimming cost V 0 bases and J 6 bases, with 14 bases left between them.

At least ten counts were recorded for this clonotype. The chain combines TRBV11-2 with TRBJ2-2; 7 bases match TRBD2. Germline CDR1 SGHAT, CDR2 FQNNGV. Trimming took 5 bases from V and 6 from J; bases not matched to a gene: 12. The CDR3 totals 16 residues. In nucleotides, the CDR3 is TGTGCCAGCAGCCCCGTGGGGGGGAGGGCCGCCGGGGAGCTGTTTTTT. This encodes CASSPVGGRAAGELFF.